These T cell receptor beta chains were read from a single sample in a study of beta chain features in type 1 diabetes. The assay was immunoSEQ multiplex PCR, and TCRdb's table has in-frame clones only and misses some. The sample consists of roughly 730,000 clones, roughly 13% of them appearing once. The sequencing sample was made of naive CD4+ T cells from blood. Source of these receptors: a man in his late teens or twenties with type 1 diabetes. CDR3s include the opening cysteine and the closing phenylalanine or tryptophan. The D gene is left open where the match is weak. Some rows have no size entry. The others give once, few or many, or a class for an expanded clone.

abundance	d_gene	v_gene	j_gene	CDR3nt	CDR3aa
few	-	TRBV7-8	TRBJ2-6	TGTGCCAGCAACATAAGGGGGGCTGGGGCCAACGTCCTGACTTTC	CASNIRGAGANVLTF
few	-	TRBV10-3	TRBJ2-1	TGTGCCATCAGTGAGCTTCGGGGAGACAATGAGCAGTTCTTC	CAISELRGDNEQFF
few	TRBD1	TRBV19	TRBJ1-5	TGTGCCAGTAGTACGGTGGGACAGAGTAGCAATCAGCCCCAGCATTTT	CASSTVGQSSNQPQHF
-	TRBD1	TRBV28	TRBJ1-3	TGTGCCAGCAGTCCGTACCGCGCAGGGGGCGGAAACACCATATATTTT	CASSPYRAGGGNTIYF
few	TRBD1	TRBV9	TRBJ1-2	TGTGCCAGCAGCGTAGAGATAGGACAGGCTTCTGGCTACACCTTC	CASSVEIGQASGYTF
few	-	TRBV23-1	TRBJ2-1	TGCGCCCGAACGCAGGGCAGTTCCCACAATGAGCAGTTCTTC	CARTQGSSHNEQFF
few	-	TRBV9	TRBJ1-2	TGTGCCAGCAGCGTATCCCTGGACAGCCCTGGGGGCTATGGCTACACCTTC	CASSVSLDSPGGYGYTF
-	-	TRBV7-6	TRBJ2-7	TGTGCCAGCAGCTTAGTAGAGGGGGGCGACTACGAGCAGTACTTC	CASSLVEGGDYEQYF
-	-	TRBV29-1	TRBJ2-7	TGCAGCGCCGGATCCCAGGATGTTGGGCAGTACTTC	CSAGSQDVGQYF
few	-	TRBV11-2	TRBJ2-1	TGTGCCAGCAGCCCTCAGACGGACCAGGAGCAGTTCTTC	CASSPQTDQEQFF
few	-	TRBV5-6	TRBJ2-5	TGTGCCAGCAGCTTGTCCCGGTTCCAAGAGACCCAGTACTTC	CASSLSRFQETQYF
-	TRBD1	TRBV5-4	TRBJ2-1	TGTGCCAGCAGCCCCGGGACAGGGAATGTCAATGAGCAGTTCTTC	CASSPGTGNVNEQFF
-	TRBD1	TRBV7-8	TRBJ2-7	TGTGCCAGCAGCCCCGGACAGGGTGGGTACGAGCAGTACTTC	CASSPGQGGYEQYF
-	TRBD1	TRBV11-3	TRBJ2-3	TGTGCCAGCAGCCCAGGGACAGGCAGCACAGATACGCAGTATTTT	CASSPGTGSTDTQYF
-	-	TRBV6-5	TRBJ1-5	TGTGCCAGCAAGAGGGGCTTGATGGGCAATCAGCCCCAGCATTTT	CASKRGLMGNQPQHF
few	TRBD1	TRBV29-1	TRBJ1-1	TGCAGCGGGGAGCTAGGGACAGGGCCAAACATGAACACTGAAGCTTTCTTT	CSGELGTGPNMNTEAFF
few	-	TRBV7-2	TRBJ1-2	TGTGCCAGCAGCTTAGCGTACGGGGGGCGCGGAGATGGCTACACCTTC	CASSLAYGGRGDGYTF
few	TRBD1	TRBV2	TRBJ2-7	TGTGCCAGCAGTGCAGGACAGGGCCACGAGCAGTACTTC	CASSAGQGHEQYF
few	-	TRBV7-2	TRBJ2-3	TGTGCCAGCAGCTTTGGTTACGCAGATACGCAGTATTTT	CASSFGYADTQYF
few	-	TRBV5-6	TRBJ2-7	TGTGCCAGCAGCCCATGGACGGCGTTAGGAGAGCAGTACTTC	CASSPWTALGEQYF